The TCR beta chain under discussion was sequenced for a study of cytomegalovirus exposure and HLA in healthy donors (dated by TCRdb to 2015 to 2018). In terms of the full investigation: In an earlier analysis of fewer than 750 of the donors, approximately 260 Gb of sequence data and roughly 100 million unique TCR beta sequences from about 179 million T cells were reported. To study patterns of TCR occurrence, a later analysis re-analyzed previously published TCR beta repertoires from 500 to 850 donors and added high-resolution HLA genotyping. Donor age, sex, ethnicity and CMV serostatus were compiled together with the repertoire data. HLA typing covered class I and class II loci at four-digit resolution. Of the approximately 400 genotyped donors, approximately 80% were placed in the genetic ancestry cluster associated with self-reported Caucasian donors. The study profiled the T cell repertoires of hundreds of subjects by immunosequencing and related them to cytomegalovirus serostatus. Among some 400 genotyped donors of the cohort, an average of approximately 250,000 unique TCR beta nucleotide sequences were sequenced per donor, roughly 20% of them non-productive. Five DR-DQ haplotypes were treated as single units for association and clustering because of strong linkage in the cohort. The number of typed donors differed by locus: about 620-640 for A, B, C, DRB1 and DQB1; some 500 for DQA1; about 600 for DPA1; and roughly 490 for DPB1. A later genetic analysis used genome-wide SNP genotypes for about three fifths of the 666 donors, treating that subset as a discovery cohort. An earlier analysis of fewer than 700 of the donors applied high-throughput TCR beta sequencing to assess whether each TCR beta V gene segment acted as functional or pseudogenic. The study aimed to test whether signatures of past pathogen exposure could be identified by cataloging public T cell receptors. Besides the first cohort of approximately 710 subjects, a separate validation cohort made up of around 120 different subjects was used. Rather than drawing on any new phenotypic data, the later analysis identified candidate immune exposures from TCR beta sequences and the way those sequences occurred across donors. An early release covering 500 to 750 HLA-typed donors comprised approximately 290 gigabases of sequencing data and tens of millions of unique TCR sequences. Every repertoire in the discovery cohort had been generated on one and the same sequencing platform. The study combined high-throughput TCR immunosequencing, statistical association of individual TCRs with disease status, and machine learning to predict cytomegalovirus infection status.

The cohort comprised around 690 healthy bone marrow donors. At the time of sampling, all cohort members were nominally healthy, though unrecorded immune exposures were likely present. The donor was CMV seropositive and was included in the group of approximately 300 seropositive cohort members. A peripheral blood sample was collected from each donor, and TCR beta sequencing was performed on peripheral blood mononuclear cells. The Qiagen DNeasy Blood Extraction Kit was used to extract genomic DNA from the blood cell samples. Summary of the overall study and its limitations: The study gave a list of around 170 TCR beta chains associated with cytomegalovirus. In an earlier analysis of around 600 of the donors, most TCR beta V segments appeared in productive rearrangements about 90% or about 30% of the time, broadly matching IMGT annotations. A group of highly shared sequence variants was considered likely to be a technical artifact of the sequencing pipeline. The earlier analysis of nearly 600 of the donors excluded some 15 rarely observed V segments, including chromosome 9 orphons, because counts were too low. Assigning TCR associations to individual alleles was difficult when HLA alleles, especially DR and DQ, strongly co-occurred. Three of the identified cytomegalovirus-associated TCR beta chains were confirmed in vitro to be specific for cytomegalovirus antigens. According to a later genetic analysis, donors in an Asian-associated ancestry cluster had fewer N-insertions in productive TCRs than the approximately 650-donor mean. The classifier was reported to diagnose cytomegalovirus status with high specificity and sensitivity in both the original cohort and the validation cohort. The only immune exposure information available for the cohort was CMV serostatus. Across donors, most TCR sequences were observed very rarely, whereas some public TCRs were present in many individuals. At a false discovery rate of 0.05, a later analysis linked 15,000 to 20,000 TCR beta sequences to specific HLA alleles. Compared with equally common non-associated chains, HLA-associated TCR beta chains in a later analysis were more clonally expanded and had lower generation probabilities. A later genetic analysis associated a missense DCLRE1C variant with V-gene and J-gene trimming of TCR beta chains, and an independent cohort replicated the association. Because the 87-base-pair reads could not distinguish some IMGT-functional V segments, including TRBV6-2 and TRBV6-3, those segments were excluded. Roughly uniform sequencing depth across donors was assumed in presence/absence analyses, although this assumption may not hold. Because HLA typing was unavailable for some donors at each locus, only the typed subset was used in association tests. A further reported finding was that TCR beta sequences accurately predicted the HLA-A and HLA-B alleles for most subjects in the first cohort. In a later analysis, the rate of TCR association differed among HLA loci, with DRB1 alleles having the most associated TCRs and HLA-C alleles having the fewest. Correlated functional status among segregating V segments might reflect linkage disequilibrium, but an unknown experimental factor could not be ruled out. Only TCR beta chains were sequenced in this cohort, and the absence of alpha or paired-chain data limited detectable features. The authors suggested that the approach could potentially be generalized to other disease states and immunological phenotypes. A later analysis reported that several top co-occurrence clusters appeared linked to parvovirus B19, influenza, CMV and Epstein-Barr virus. According to a later analysis, most CMV-associated TCR beta chains appeared to be HLA-restricted, and the HLA associations seemed to be driven largely by CMV exposure.

Between the V and J ends, shortened by 0 bases and 1 base respectively, the junction contains 6 bases. Based on the germline V gene (reference sequence), the CDR1 and CDR2 sequences are GTSNPN and SVGIG. The CDR3 sequence holds 13 residues, the cysteine and phenylalanine included. Only the CDR3 DNA stays, 39 bases, in frame from base 1. Libraries were built with the immunoSEQ multiplex PCR assay. For the multiplex PCR, a mixture combining 60 forward primers for TCR Vbeta segments and 13 reverse primers for TCR Jbeta segments was used. A multiplex PCR assay on genomic DNA amplified the CDR3 region of rearranged TCR beta genes. The amplified TCR beta libraries were sequenced on the Illumina HiSeq System as 87-base-pair reads. As for the original processing: Across the 666 repertoires, a later analysis counted tens of millions of unique TCR beta chains, approximately 10 million of which were shared by at least two donors. To remove PCR and sequencing errors, raw reads were error-corrected and collapsed into unique sequences using a nearest-neighbor algorithm that merged closely related sequences. Alignment of CDR3 sequences to IMGT reference sequences was used to assign V, D and J gene segments. For a sequence to be retained, a match of at least six nucleotides was required to both a V gene segment and a J gene segment. A rearrangement counted as productive if the CDR3 had no stop codons and remained in frame with V and J, and every other rearrangement counted as non-productive. Following IMGT convention, CDR3 was defined as the stretch from the second conserved V-encoded cysteine up to the conserved J-encoded phenylalanine. Sequences without an unambiguous match to a single V gene segment were excluded from the earlier analysis of 450 to 650 of the donors. In an earlier analysis of a few hundred of the donors, a V segment was called functional when productive rearrangements were above 56.7%, and segregating when the standard deviation between donors exceeded 5%. A statistical classification framework was developed to diagnose cytomegalovirus status using the catalog of TCR beta chain sequences. A later analysis assigned V and J genes by comparing TCR nucleotide sequences with IMGT/GENE-DB human TR gene sequences. The TCRdist pipeline was used in a later analysis to assign CDR3 sequences and most-parsimonious VDJ recombination scenarios. A later analysis defined each TCR beta chain by its CDR3 amino acid sequence plus V-gene family, and excluded reads lacking a unique V-gene family. A later analysis removed roughly 590 highly shared, low-generation-probability nucleotide sequences to deal with suspected cross-contamination and a sequencing artifact. In a later analysis, a clonal expansion index for each public chain was calculated from normalized within-repertoire ranks of inferred template counts. In a later analysis, generation probabilities were computed using a VDJ recombination model fitted to out-of-frame rearrangements, and the results were checked against IGoR. In a later analysis, TCR-TCR, TCR-HLA and TCR-CMV co-occurrence was scored with hypergeometric tests, and a repertoire-size bias correction was applied to TCR pairs. In a later analysis, false discovery rates were estimated by permuting HLA or CMV assignments 20 times. In a later analysis, co-occurring TCRs were grouped with DBSCAN, and TCRdist sequence similarity was added when clustering was performed within HLA-allele-positive subsets. Repertoires with fewer than 30,000 or more than 120,000 public chains were left out of co-occurrence clustering, as were five repertoires with anomalous nucleotide sharing. Held by TCRdb, this immuneACCESS table contains in-frame sequences only and omits some clones. Under half of the omission traces to an unresolved V gene where checked; the cause of the rest is unknown. D and trimming come from the DNA, and the V and J calls and clone size come from that table. A total of over 150,000 clones appear in this sample, about 77% of them only once. The ten largest clones capture about 4.4% of the sample.

A note on this clone: No cognate antigen has been identified for it. No base-level quality is on record; no much larger clone is a single base apart.

The chain links TRBV30 with TRBJ1-1; too little of a D gene remains to name it. The TCR was taken from a man aged 25 to 40 in good health and CMV-seropositive. Sequencing was done on a sample of PBMCs. The CDR3 protein is CAWSVTANTEAFF. The nucleotide sequence is TGTGCCTGGAGTGTAACTGCGAACACTGAAGCTTTCTTT.